This TCR beta chain was found in a study of identical twins (dated by TCRdb to the mid-2010s). Concerning the study at large: TCR alpha and beta repertoires from monozygotic twins, unrelated adults of various ages and cord blood were deep-sequenced to test whether fetal clonotypes persist. Replicate twin experiments were performed at different times using different library preparation protocols to rule out contamination.

Findings and caveats that apply to the study as a whole: Invariant T cells such as MAIT and iNKT could partly confound zero-insertion analyses, although diverse VJ usage argued against such confounding for most clonotypes. The excess sharing between twins in beta out-of-frame sequences was weaker because fewer shared sequences reduced the signal-to-noise ratio. Recombination models systematically underestimated out-of-frame TCR alpha sharing in monozygotic twins but agreed with sharing between unrelated individuals. Compared with coincidental sharing between unrelated individuals, out-of-frame TCR alpha sequences shared between twins showed an excess of sequences with low generation probability. Fewer insertions were carried by abundant cord blood beta clonotypes; a weaker similar trend was observed in young adult naive repertoires, while no such trend was observed in memory repertoires. Because the same donors could not be followed over many years, conclusions were based on cross-sectional statistical analysis.

Libraries were built with 5' RACE. Sequencing used an Illumina HiSeq 2000. Template switching introduced a universal primer binding site; the final cDNA contained a unique molecular identifier, enabling accurate counting of TCR cDNA molecules. Specific primers in the conserved constant-segment region were used to synthesize first-strand cDNA for the TCR alpha and beta chains. To control for contamination, each cDNA library was double barcoded with a SMART-Mk sample barcode plus Illumina barcodes. TruSeq adapter sequences along with Illumina sample barcodes were introduced in two successive PCR steps. The Illumina HiSeq platform was used with custom primers to sequence TCR alpha and beta cDNA libraries. In the authors' own workflow: MiGEC was used to process raw reads and extract unique molecular identifiers, and MiXCR was used to find CDR3 positions. Recombination models were inferred per individual with the repgenHMM and IGoR tools using an EM algorithm. The analysis of shared clonotypes was done with the tcR package in R, with sharing normalized by the product of cloneset sizes. Out-of-frame nonproductive sequences were analyzed to study raw recombination free of thymic and clonal selection effects. Using fastp trimming at Q25 and MiXCR clonotype assembly, TCRdb reanalyzed the public sequencing data and kept in-frame beta chains. Under each unique CDR3 protein, matching rows form one entry showing the most common genes and DNA. TCRdb assigned the V and J calls; the authors' analysis was not used. Across this sample there are under 500,000 distinct CDR3 sequences, with 13% to 15% seen only once. About 0.94% of the sample rests with the top ten.

This clonotype was observed many times. Its antigen is still unknown. No base quality information exists; no much larger clone differs at one position. Reading from cysteine to phenylalanine, the CDR3 counts 17 amino acids. The kept DNA is CDR3 alone, 51 bases in frame from the first base. The junction shows trimming of 2 bases on V and 2 bases on J, plus 16 bases between the germline ends. CDR1 and CDR2 (LGHNA, YSLEER) derive from the germline V gene. All donors were healthy Caucasians. The twin cohort comprised three pairs of female monozygotic twins, all aged roughly 18 to 30 years. Positive isolation kits from Invitrogen were used to isolate CD4+ and CD8+ T cell populations. These records were also assigned to another study, of yellow fever vaccine responses in identical twins. Reported in the second study: The authors reported that the T cell response to vaccination in identical twins appeared partly convergent and partly personalized. In the study, vaccine-responding T cell clones were precisely tracked in identical twins.

The clonotype comes from a woman under 30 in good health. Recombination joined TRBV4-3 with TRBJ2-1; a tentative D call is TRBD2 (6 bases match). The sample comprised CD4+ T cells sorted from blood. For the CDR3, the sequence is CASSQYRGDLTYNEQFF. At the DNA level, the sequence is TGCGCCAGCAGCCAATACCGCGGGGATCTAACCTACAATGAGCAGTTCTTC.